The next 28 T cell receptor beta chains were all read from a single sample in a study of T cell changes during pregnancy in multiple sclerosis. Using immunoSEQ multiplex PCR, the repertoire was profiled, and TCRdb retains in-frame clones only, with some absent. This table holds around 39,000 clones, 80% to 95% found once. Source: CD4+ T cells from peripheral blood mononuclear cells, taken in the third trimester of pregnancy. These receptors were collected from a female donor in good health, enrolled as a control in a pregnancy study.

V and J are TRBV4-1 and TRBJ2-1, with TRBD1 matching over 8 bases. V trimming: 4 bases; J trimming: 1 base; junction bases outside the gene matches: 9. CDR3 length: 17 residues. Germline CDR1 MGHRA, CDR2 YSYEKL. Here the CDR3 reads CASSPLIDRGSYNEQFF. CDR3 nucleotide sequence: TGCGCCAGCAGCCCTTTAATAGACAGGGGTTCCTACAATGAGCAGTTCTTC.

This clone was seen only once. This chain links TRBV4-1 with TRBJ1-6, with TRBD1 matching over 8 bases. V lost 1 base, J lost 3 bases, and 8 bases stayed unmatched. The CDR3 contains 18 residues. Germline assignment: CDR1 MGHRA and CDR2 YSYEKL. The CDR3 sequence: CASSQGSGTGLYNSPLHF. The CDR3 DNA reads as TGCGCCAGCAGCCAAGGCTCAGGGACAGGCCTCTATAATTCACCCCTCCACTTT.

V and J are TRBV4-3 and TRBJ1-6, with D hard to call. CDR3 length equals 16 residues. The V gene lost 4 bases and the J gene lost 0 bases, with 10 bases spanning the gap. The germline gives CDR1 LGHNA, CDR2 YSLEER. In DNA form, the CDR3 reads TGCGCCAGCAGCCGATTGGGAGGCTCCTATAATTCACCCCTCCACTTT. This encodes CASSRLGGSYNSPLHF.

This chain links TRBV7-9 with TRBJ1-1; 8 bases fit TRBD1. The CDR3 runs to 13 residues. Per germline, CDR1 SEHNR and CDR2 FQNEAQ (reference sequence). The V segment lost 4 bases and the J segment 11 bases; nucleotides outside the gene matches: 9. In nucleotides, the CDR3 is TGTGCCAGCAGCTATGGACAGGGTGGAGGGGCTTTCTTT. Its translation is CASSYGQGGGAFF.

The gene calls are TRBV29-1 and TRBJ2-7; 8 nucleotides align to TRBD1. Germline trimming cut 6 bases from V and 5 bases from J; bases unmatched to any gene: 6. This CDR3 is 12 amino acids long. Germline CDR1 is SQVTM and CDR2 is ANQGSEA. The DNA for the CDR3 is TGCAGCGTCGGACAGGGTTTTGACGAGCAGTACTTC. It is translated as CSVGQGFDEQYF.

The chain is built from TRBV15 and TRBJ2-5, with 9 nucleotides matching TRBD1. The CDR3 is made up of 19 amino acids. Germline trimming cut 0 bases from V and 5 bases from J; bases unmatched to any gene: 16. Germline lookup yields CDR1 LNHNV and CDR2 YYDKDF (reference sequence). Written as DNA, the CDR3 is TGTGCCACCAGCAGAGAGGGGACCGGGACAGGGTTAAGTTGGGAGACCCAGTACTTC. It is translated as CATSREGTGTGLSWETQYF. Together with reference TRBV15 and TRBJ2-5, the CDR3 gives the full variable domain: DAMVIQNPRYQVTQFGKPVTLSCSQTLNHNVMYWYQQKSSQAPKLLFHYYDKDFNNEADTPDNFQSRRPNTSFCFLDIRSPGLGDTAMYLCATSREGTGTGLSWETQYFGPGTRLLVL.

The chain combines TRBV14 with TRBJ2-1; D remains unclear. This CDR3 spans 13 amino acids. From germline, CDR1 is SGHDN and CDR2 FVKESK. V was clipped by 2 bases and J by 6 bases, with 8 bases between them. The CDR3 sequence is CASSQPNSNEQFF. The DNA for the CDR3 is TGTGCCAGCAGCCAACCGAACAGCAATGAGCAGTTCTTC.

The chain has TRBV7-9 and TRBJ1-6; maybe TRBD1 (6 bases). Germline V gene lookup returns CDR1 SEHNR and CDR2 FQNEAQ (reference sequence). V was cut by 2 bases and J by 10 bases, with 9 bases left in between. The CDR3 spans 13 residues. In nucleotides, the CDR3 is TGTGCCAGCAGCTTACCGCAGGGGTCACCCCTCCACTTT. Translation gives CASSLPQGSPLHF.

V and J are TRBV2 and TRBJ1-5; TRBD1 might be the D (5 bases). Trimming left V 4 bases short and J 0 bases short, with 19 bases between. The CDR3 spans 18 residues. Germline loops: CDR1 SNHLY, CDR2 FYNNEI. The CDR3 loop reads CASSGGRVLGNSNQPQHF. The CDR3 coding sequence is TGTGCCAGCAGTGGGGGCAGGGTTTTAGGAAATAGCAATCAGCCCCAGCATTTT.

The CDR3 nucleotides read TGTGCCAGCTCACCCCTACAGGGGGCGCCTTCACCCCTCCACTTT. It specifies CASSPLQGAPSPLHF. This rearrangement joins TRBV18 to TRBJ1-6; 9 bases align to TRBD1. There are 15 residues in the CDR3. Germline assignment: CDR1 KGHSH and CDR2 LQKENI. The trim removed 3 bases at V and 9 bases at J, leaving 6 bases unmatched. Full variable domain (outside the CDR3, taken from reference TRBV18 and TRBJ1-6): NAGVMQNPRHLVRRRGQEARLRCSPMKGHSHVYWYRQLPEEGLKFMVYLQKENIIDESGMPKERFSAEFPKEGPSILRIQQVVRGDSAAYFCASSPLQGAPSPLHFGNGTRLTVT.

The genes are TRBV5-1 and TRBJ2-2; D is unclear. The CDR3 sequence is 14 residues long. CDR1 and CDR2 (germline): SGHRS, YFSETQ. Trimming shortened V by 0 bases and J by 0 bases, and 3 bases separated the two germline ends. The DNA of the CDR3 is TGCGCCAGCAGCTTGGCTGCGAACACCGGGGAGCTGTTTTTT. Encoded protein: CASSLAANTGELFF.

V is TRBV15 and J is TRBJ2-5, with D unclear. CDR1 and CDR2 from the germline V gene are LNHNV and YYDKDF (reference sequence). This CDR3 spans 11 amino acids. V was clipped by 3 bases and J by 9 bases, with 8 bases between them. The CDR3 loop is CATSSYQAQYF. The CDR3 DNA is TGTGCCACCAGCAGCTATCAGGCCCAGTACTTC. Together with reference TRBV15 and TRBJ2-5, the CDR3 gives the full variable domain: DAMVIQNPRYQVTQFGKPVTLSCSQTLNHNVMYWYQQKSSQAPKLLFHYYDKDFNNEADTPDNFQSRRPNTSFCFLDIRSPGLGDTAMYLCATSSYQAQYFGPGTRLLVL.

This clone came up once. V gene TRBV7-9 combines with J gene TRBJ1-3; 9 bases line up with TRBD1. V shed 5 bases and J 3 bases; nucleotides not matched to a gene: 5. The CDR3 extends over 15 amino acids. The germline V gene encodes CDR1 SEHNR and CDR2 FQNEAQ (reference sequence). The DNA of the CDR3 is TGTGCCAGCAGCCGACGACAGGGGGATGGAAACACCATATATTTT. It translates to CASSRRQGDGNTIYF.

V and J are TRBV2 and TRBJ2-2, with 7 nucleotides matching TRBD2. With V trimmed by 6 bases and J by 1 base, 5 bases remained unmatched. Germline V gene lookup returns CDR1 SNHLY and CDR2 FYNNEI. CDR3 length: 15 amino acids. CDR3 loop: CASRGRGRNTGELFF. The CDR3 DNA reads as TGTGCCAGCAGGGGGCGGGGGAGGAACACCGGGGAGCTGTTTTTT. Drawing the rest from reference TRBV2 and TRBJ2-2, the complete variable domain is EPEVTQTPSHQVTQMGQEVILRCVPISNHLYFYWYRQILGQKVEFLVSFYNNEISEKSEIFDDQFSVERPDGSNFTLKIRSTKLEDSAMYFCASRGRGRNTGELFFGEGSRLTVL.

The chain couples TRBV28 to TRBJ2-5, with 7 bases aligning to TRBD2. Germline CDR1 and CDR2: MDHEN and SYDVKM. This CDR3 is built from 15 residues. The trim removed 7 bases at V and 6 bases at J, leaving 14 bases unmatched. CDR3 residues: CASTIMGGTVKTQYF. The DNA for the CDR3 is TGTGCCAGCACCATCATGGGAGGGACGGTGAAGACCCAGTACTTC.

This rearrangement joins TRBV21-1 to TRBJ1-2; the table names TRBD1, a call not compared with the DNA. TRBV21-1 is a pseudogene. This CDR3 region has 14 residues. The CDR3 DNA reads TGTGCCGGGGTTCAGGGGACCAATAACTATGGCTACACCTTC. It yields the protein CAGVQGTNNYGYTF.

The chain uses TRBV7-2 and TRBJ1-5, with 9 nucleotides matching TRBD1. The V gene's germline CDR1 is SGHTA and CDR2 FQGNSA. J was trimmed by 4 bases and V by 1 base; bases with no gene match: 2. CDR3 size: 15 residues. This CDR3 reads CASSLEGQGNQPQHF. CDR3 bases: TGTGCCAGCAGCTTAGAGGGACAGGGTAATCAGCCCCAGCATTTT.

V and J are TRBV6-1 and TRBJ1-4; no reliable D call. The germline gives CDR1 MNHNS, CDR2 SASEGT. V gave up 4 bases and J gave up 5 bases, with 8 bases separating them. The CDR3 has 13 residues. This CDR3 is CASSGRENEKLFF. CDR3 coding DNA: TGTGCCAGCAGTGGGAGAGAGAATGAAAAACTGTTTTTT.

CDR3 sequence (DNA): TGTGCCAGCAGCTTCCGGCCTTCACCAGGGGAAAAACTGTTTTTT. Protein sequence: CASSFRPSPGEKLFF. The chain combines TRBV7-2 with TRBJ1-4, with D maybe TRBD1 (5 bases). This CDR3 contains 15 residues. Between the trimmed V and J ends, which lost 3 bases and 8 bases, there was a span of 16 bases. Germline lookup yields CDR1 SGHTA and CDR2 FQGNSA. The full variable domain, with the rest looked up from reference TRBV7-2 and TRBJ1-4, is GAGVSQSPSNKVTEKGKDVELRCDPISGHTALYWYRQSLGQGLEFLIYFQGNSAPDKSGLPSDRFSAERTGGSVSTLTIQRTQQEDSAVYLCASSFRPSPGEKLFFGSGTQLSVL.

V and J are TRBV11-3 and TRBJ2-2; D is ambiguous. V dropped 6 bases and J dropped 6 bases, with 8 bases sitting between them. Germline CDR1 is SGHNT and CDR2 is YENEEA. The CDR3 covers 12 residues. The CDR3 DNA reads as TGTGCCAGCAGTTCAAATCCCGGGGAGCTGTTTTTT. Protein sequence: CASSSNPGELFF.

V and J are TRBV5-1 and TRBJ1-1; TRBD1 is a possible D gene (6 bases). The ends were cut back, 4 bases at V and 3 bases at J, with 13 bases in the middle. The CDR3 covers 14 residues. Germline V gene lookup returns CDR1 SGHRS and CDR2 YFSETQ. The CDR3 spells CASSPGSGDTEAFF. CDR3 bases: TGCGCCAGCAGCCCGGGCTCAGGGGACACTGAAGCTTTCTTT.

This clone appeared a few times. V is TRBV27 and J is TRBJ1-2; no reliable D call. The V end lost 0 bases, the J end lost 6 bases, and 11 bases lay between the germline ends. In germline, CDR1 is MNHEY, CDR2 SMNVEV (reference sequence). The CDR3 extends over 14 amino acids. The CDR3 DNA follows: TGTGCCAGCAGTTTATCGGTGGAGACGGATGGCTACACCTTC. Translating gives CASSLSVETDGYTF.

This clone has a single count. The chain couples TRBV4-2 to TRBJ2-3; the D is unclear. The germline CDR1 and CDR2 sequences are LGHNA and YNFKEQ. The CDR3 covers 14 residues. V was cut by 1 base and J by 7 bases, with 12 bases left in between. CDR3 region: CASSQVGTKNTQYF. CDR3 bases: TGTGCCAGCAGCCAAGTTGGAACTAAAAATACGCAGTATTTT.

This chain uses TRBV6-1 with TRBJ1-6; 8 bases agree with TRBD1. V shed 5 bases, J shed 10 bases, and the junction held 4 bases outside the gene matches. Germline CDR1 MNHNS, CDR2 SASEGT. CDR3 length: 13 amino acids. The CDR3 nucleotides read TGTGCCAGCAGTCCCGACAGGGGATCACCCCTCCACTTT. Translating gives CASSPDRGSPLHF.

This rearrangement joins TRBV6-5 to TRBJ2-7, with 10 bases matching TRBD1. This CDR3 region has 16 residues. Per germline, CDR1 MNHEY and CDR2 SVGAGI. J lost 5 bases, V lost 0 bases, and 7 bases had no gene match. Here the CDR3 reads CASSYSSWTGGHEQYF. As DNA, the CDR3 is TGTGCCAGCAGTTACTCCTCTTGGACAGGGGGTCACGAGCAGTACTTC.

The chain combines TRBV28 with TRBJ2-3; no firm D call. V was shortened by 5 bases and J by 4 bases, with 13 bases between the two germline ends. The CDR3 is 14 residues long. The germline V gene encodes CDR1 MDHEN and CDR2 SYDVKM. CDR3 sequence: CASSLTALPDTQYF. The CDR3 region has the DNA TGTGCCAGCAGTCTCACCGCACTACCAGATACGCAGTATTTT.

This chain joins TRBV28 and TRBJ2-7; D unresolved. V was trimmed by 6 bases and J by 5 bases, leaving 17 bases between them. Per the germline V gene, CDR1 is MDHEN and CDR2 is SYDVKM. There are 14 residues in the CDR3. Written as DNA, the CDR3 is TGTGCCAGCAGCGGTGTGGGCTACCGGAACGAGCAGTACTTC. Protein product: CASSGVGYRNEQYF.

The chain links TRBV7-8 to TRBJ1-3; D might be TRBD1 (5 bases). V lost 4 bases, J lost 4 bases, and 11 bases lay in between. The CDR3 loop spans 14 amino acids. The germline V gene encodes CDR1 SGHVS and CDR2 FQNEAQ. CDR3 DNA sequence: TGTGCCAGCAGCTCCAGGGTCGGCGGAAACACCATATATTTT. As protein: CASSSRVGGNTIYF. Supplemented by reference TRBV7-8 and TRBJ1-3, the full variable domain reads GAGVSQSPRYKVAKRGQDVALRCDPISGHVSLFWYQQALGQGPEFLTYFQNEAQLDKSGLPSDRFFAERPEGSVSTLKIQRTQQEDSAVYLCASSSRVGGNTIYFGEGSWLTVV.